The clone carrying this T cell receptor (beta chain) was picked up a small number of times. Antigen: not known. Every cDNA TCR molecule received its own unique molecular identifier. TCRdb redid the calling of the 5' RACE reads with MiXCR, one entry per CDR3 protein. The data hold tens of thousands of distinct CDR3 sequences, with roughly 12% observed a single time. This sample is drawn from a study of spatial heterogeneity in lung cancer. Overall study results and limits: At resection, ubiquitous expanded tumor TCRs appeared in blood more than at follow-up.

Germline CDR1 and CDR2: LGHDT and YNNKEL (reference sequence). CDR3 length: 13 residues. The ends were cut back, 3 bases at V and 1 base at J, with 6 bases in the middle. Regarding time point: sample taken at primary tumor resection. The study sequenced unsorted whole RNA from tumor, nontumor lung or frozen PBMC. The J gene is TRBJ1-1, the V gene TRBV3-1; D ambiguous. Sequencing used PBMCs, obtained at surgery. The sequence derives from a male donor with early-stage non-small cell lung cancer. CDR3 nucleotides: TGTGCCAGCAGCCAGCAGCCGAACACTGAAGCTTTCTTT. This encodes CASSQQPNTEAFF.